These 26 T cell receptor beta chains came from one sample sequenced in a study of T cell responses to AZD1222 COVID-19 vaccine. The protocol was immunoSEQ multiplex PCR, while the TCRdb copy is restricted to in-frame clones and leaves out a portion. This table holds 15,000 to 20,000 clones, around nine tenths found once. Specimen: peripheral blood, collected 28 days after the second AZD1222 dose. These TCRs come from an adult who received the AZD1222 COVID-19 vaccine.

The rearrangement uses TRBV28 and TRBJ2-2; 14 bases are a match to TRBD2. Germline V gene sequence: CDR1 MDHEN, CDR2 SYDVKM. The CDR3 totals 16 residues. V gave up 10 bases and J gave up 5 bases; unmatched junction bases: 9. The CDR3 loop is CATLGLAGVWTGELFF. CDR3 DNA sequence: TGTGCCACTCTGGGACTAGCGGGAGTATGGACCGGGGAGCTGTTTTTT.

J is TRBJ1-6 and V is TRBV30; D call uncertain. From germline, CDR1 is GTSNPN and CDR2 SVGIG (reference sequence). The V and J ends lost 2 bases and 2 bases respectively, with 10 bases between them. The CDR3 spans 15 residues. CDR3 residues: CAWSLEQAYNSPLHF. CDR3 DNA sequence: TGTGCCTGGAGTCTGGAGCAGGCCTATAATTCACCCCTCCACTTT.

The chain uses TRBV14 and TRBJ1-6; D is possibly TRBD1 (6 bases). The CDR3 totals 22 residues. Trimming removed 0 bases from V and 10 bases from J, with 34 bases in between. Germline CDR1 and CDR2: SGHDN and FVKESK. The CDR3: CASSQDSWTAASAGVLESPLHF. In DNA, the CDR3 is TGTGCCAGCAGCCAAGACTCGTGGACAGCCGCTAGTGCGGGGGTACTAGAATCACCCCTCCACTTT.

In its sample, this clone ranks as medium-sized. The rearrangement uses TRBV27 and TRBJ2-1; D remains ambiguous. From germline, CDR1 is MNHEY and CDR2 SMNVEV (reference sequence). The germline V and J ends were trimmed by 0 bases and 7 bases, with 10 bases remaining between them. The CDR3 contains 14 residues. DNA of the CDR3: TGTGCCAGCAGTTTATCTAGGGCCGGGAATGAGCAGTTCTTC. It encodes CASSLSRAGNEQFF.

For the CDR3, the DNA is TGTGCCAGCAGCCCCCGGACGGTCGGGGAGCAGTTCTTC. Protein: CASSPRTVGEQFF. The V call is TRBV14, the J call TRBJ2-1, with D unclear. The CDR3 is 13 residues long. Germline CDR1 and CDR2: SGHDN and FVKESK. V was pared by 4 bases and J by 10 bases, with 14 bases between.

CDR3 nucleotides: TGTGCCAGTAGTATAAATGGGGCCCCTAGTTCCTACAATGAGCAGTTCTTC. This codes for CASSINGAPSSYNEQFF. The chain is built from TRBV19 and TRBJ2-1; D is perhaps TRBD1 (5 bases). CDR1 is LNHDA and CDR2 is SQIVND in the germline V gene (reference sequence). The CDR3 totals 17 residues. Trimming removed 2 bases from V and 1 base from J, with 15 bases in between.

J is TRBJ2-2 and V is TRBV6-1; maybe TRBD1 (5 bases). Trimming removed 3 bases from V and 0 bases from J, with 8 bases in between. CDR1 and CDR2 (germline): MNHNS, SASEGT. This CDR3 region has 15 residues. In nucleotides, the CDR3 is TGTGCCAGCAGTGACGACAGACCGAACACCGGGGAGCTGTTTTTT. It specifies CASSDDRPNTGELFF.

The V gene is TRBV6-2 or TRBV6-3, the J gene TRBJ2-7, with D unclear. CDR3 length equals 11 residues. The V gene lost 6 bases and the J gene lost 4 bases, with 7 bases spanning the gap. The germline gives CDR1 MNHEY, CDR2 SVGEGT. CDR3 protein: CASSQTYEQYF. CDR3 nucleotides: TGTGCCAGCAGCCAAACTTACGAGCAGTACTTC.

This rearrangement joins TRBV7-8 to TRBJ2-2; 7 positions agree with TRBD2. Trimming cost V 6 bases and J 4 bases; bases outside gene matches: 8. CDR1 is SGHVS and CDR2 is FQNEAQ in the germline V gene. CDR3 length: 15 amino acids. CDR3 sequence (DNA): TGTGCCAGCAGTTCTGGCGGGGGAGCCACCGGGGAGCTGTTTTTT. Amino acids: CASSSGGGATGELFF.

There are a few counts of this clone. The rearrangement uses TRBV27 and TRBJ1-4; D is unclear. The germline V gene encodes CDR1 MNHEY and CDR2 SMNVEV (reference sequence). The V gene lost 7 bases and the J gene lost 0 bases, with 6 bases spanning the gap. The CDR3 covers 13 residues. CDR3 nucleotides: TGTGCCAGCACCGGGACAACTAATGAAAAACTGTTTTTT. This gives the protein CASTGTTNEKLFF.

The J gene is TRBJ2-5, the V gene TRBV5-1; the match to TRBD2 covers 9 bases. The length of the CDR3 is 16 residues. The V gene's germline CDR1 is SGHRS and CDR2 YFSETQ. V shed 4 bases, J shed 3 bases, and the junction held 10 bases outside the gene matches. DNA of the CDR3: TGCGCCAGCAGCCCCCAGACTTCTAGCGGGAAAGAGACCCAGTACTTC. This codes for CASSPQTSSGKETQYF.

This clone appeared a single time. This chain joins TRBV10-2 and TRBJ1-5, with D tentatively TRBD1 (5 bases). Germline CDR1 is WSHSY and CDR2 is SAAADI. This CDR3 is 14 amino acids long. The V gene lost 6 bases and the J gene lost 2 bases, with 11 bases spanning the gap. The CDR3 DNA is TGCGCCAGCAGGCAGGCGGGGCGCAATCAGCCCCAGCATTTT. It yields the protein CASRQAGRNQPQHF.

V is TRBV2 and J is TRBJ2-1; D call uncertain. Germline V gene sequence: CDR1 SNHLY, CDR2 FYNNEI. The CDR3 covers 14 residues. V lost 3 bases and J lost 5, with 11 bases in between. The CDR3 protein is CASSERYWNNEQFF. CDR3 nucleotides: TGTGCCAGCAGTGAGCGGTATTGGAACAATGAGCAGTTCTTC.

In its sample, this clone was seen once. The CDR3, as DNA: TGTGCCAGCAGCCCTCGGACTAGCGGGAGCGAGCAGTACTTC. This sequence encodes CASSPRTSGSEQYF. V is TRBV5-5 and J is TRBJ2-7; TRBD2 agrees at 13 bases. Per germline, CDR1 SGHKS and CDR2 YYEKEE (reference sequence). J gave up 6 bases and V 4 bases, and 4 bases lay outside the gene matches. This CDR3 region has 14 residues.

The chain is built from TRBV5-6 and TRBJ2-7; D not certain. V was cut by 1 base and J by 0 bases, with 5 bases left in between. The germline gives CDR1 SGHDT, CDR2 YYEEEE. The CDR3 consists of 13 residues. CDR3 amino acids: CASSLFSSYEQYF. CDR3 sequence (DNA): TGTGCCAGCAGCTTGTTCTCCTCCTACGAGCAGTACTTC.

The sample holds a few counts of this clone. The chain joins TRBV27 to TRBJ1-4; 10 bases line up with TRBD1. V was pared by 4 bases and J by 3 bases, with 11 bases of the junction left unmatched. Germline V gene sequence: CDR1 MNHEY, CDR2 SMNVEV (reference sequence). This CDR3 has 18 residues. The CDR3 reads CASSSTGQGSGANEKLFF. The CDR3 DNA is TGTGCCAGCAGTTCCACGGGACAGGGGTCTGGTGCTAATGAAAAACTGTTTTTT.

The V and J genes are TRBV3-1 (or the pseudogene TRBV3-2) and TRBJ1-1, with 9 bases matching TRBD1. J lost 11 bases, V lost 7 bases, and 11 bases had no gene match. This CDR3 contains 13 residues. Looked up from germline, CDR1 is LGHDT and CDR2 is YNNKEL (reference sequence). The CDR3 here is CASMLTTGQGAFF. Here the CDR3 DNA reads TGTGCCAGCATGCTAACGACCGGACAGGGGGCTTTCTTT.

The chain has TRBV19 and TRBJ2-3; 8 bases match TRBD2. J gave up 6 bases and V 4 bases, and 9 bases lay outside the gene matches. The CDR3 has 15 residues. CDR1 is LNHDA, CDR2 SQIVND, per germline (reference sequence). The CDR3 region has the DNA TGTGCCAGTAGTAACCCGGGACTAGGGTTGGATACGCAGTATTTT. Translating gives CASSNPGLGLDTQYF.

The table lists this clone with a count of one. The V and J genes are TRBV18 and TRBJ2-5; TRBD1 might be the D (6 bases). This CDR3 has 12 residues. Germline values: CDR1 KGHSH, CDR2 LQKENI. V was clipped by 5 bases and J by 5 bases, with 9 bases between them. CDR3 sequence (DNA): TGTGCCAGCTCAGGACAGTTGGAGACCCAGTACTTC. Translated, it gives CASSGQLETQYF.

This clone was recorded a few times. The chain couples TRBV29-1 to TRBJ2-1, with D possibly being TRBD2 (6 bases). The CDR3 spans 14 residues. Trimming stripped 6 bases from V and 10 bases from J, with 22 bases between. CDR1 is SQVTM and CDR2 is ANQGSEA in the germline V gene. As DNA, the CDR3 is TGCAGCGTCCAGACTAGTTCTCGAGGTGGAGAGCAGTTCTTC. Translated: CSVQTSSRGGEQFF.

V is TRBV9 and J is TRBJ1-5; 7 nucleotides align to TRBD1. Germline trimming cut 4 bases from V and 6 bases from J; bases unmatched to any gene: 10. The CDR3 runs 15 residues. The germline CDR1 and CDR2 sequences are SGDLS and YYNGEE. DNA for the CDR3: TGTGCCAGCAGCTTAGGGGGCGACTTGACTCAGCCCCAGCATTTT. Encoded protein: CASSLGGDLTQPQHF.

The V and J genes are TRBV29-1 and TRBJ1-1, with D perhaps matching TRBD1 (5 bases). Trimming took 2 bases from V and 1 from J, leaving 8 bases between them. The CDR3 has 13 residues. Germline CDR1 is SQVTM and CDR2 is ANQGSEA. CDR3 DNA: TGCAGCGTTGAAAGAACAGGGAACACTGAAGCTTTCTTT. It specifies CSVERTGNTEAFF. Using reference TRBV29-1 and TRBJ1-1 for the parts outside the CDR3, the full variable domain is SAVISQKPSRDICQRGTSLTIQCQVDSQVTMMFWYRQQPGQSLTLIATANQGSEATYESGFVIDKFPISRPNLTFSTLTVSNMSPEDSSIYLCSVERTGNTEAFFGQGTRLTVV.

The rearrangement uses TRBV30 and TRBJ2-7; 11 bases fit TRBD2. CDR3 length: 14 residues. V was pared by 2 bases and J by 7 bases, with 7 bases of the junction left unmatched. The germline V gene encodes CDR1 GTSNPN and CDR2 SVGIG (reference sequence). The CDR3 region has the DNA TGTGCCTGGAGTTATAGCGGGAGGGCAGGGGAGCAGTACTTC. It specifies CAWSYSGRAGEQYF. Full variable domain (rest looked up from reference TRBV30 and TRBJ2-7): SQTIHQWPATLVQPVGSPLSLECTVEGTSNPNLYWYRQAAGRGLQLLFYSVGIGQISSEVPQNLSASRPQDRQFILSSKKLLLSDSGFYLCAWSYSGRAGEQYFGPGTRLTVT.

This chain links TRBV5-6 with TRBJ1-4; 11 bases match TRBD1. Trimming removed 0 bases from V and 7 bases from J; junction bases left unmatched: 2. This CDR3 region has 15 residues. CDR1 is SGHDT and CDR2 is YYEEEE in the germline V gene. The CDR3, as DNA: TGTGCCAGCAGCTTGGAGGGGACAGGGGGTGAAAAACTGTTTTTT. Translation gives CASSLEGTGGEKLFF.

The chain has TRBV14 and TRBJ2-7, with D hard to call. Trimming removed 4 bases from V and 6 bases from J, with 10 bases in between. Germline CDR1 is SGHDN and CDR2 is FVKESK. This CDR3 spans 12 amino acids. The CDR3 region is CASSLTVGEQYF. The CDR3 nucleotides read TGTGCCAGCAGCCTAACGGTTGGCGAGCAGTACTTC.

The chain carries TRBV28 and TRBJ1-4, with 10 bases that match TRBD1. Trimming removed 5 bases from V and 16 bases from J; junction bases left unmatched: 10. Germline assignment: CDR1 MDHEN and CDR2 SYDVKM. The length of the CDR3 is 13 residues. For the CDR3, the DNA is TGTGCCAGCAGTGCCGGACAGGGGGATAGGGAGTTTTTT. Translating it yields CASSAGQGDREFF.